This passage covers 30 T cell receptor beta chains from one sample sequenced in a study of blood T cells in healthy people across ages. A second PCR, run for about 6 to 11 cycles, used a sample-barcoded 5' primer plus a J-beta primer mix. Via MiXCR, TCRdb re-called the 5' RACE reads, giving one row per CDR3 protein. The sample contains nearly 800,000 distinct CDR3 sequences, around 25% of which appear only once. The sample was also reused in another study, on T cells of mothers and their children.

Input material: blood. The receptor source for this set is a boy aged 5-17 years in good health.

The chain joins TRBV20-1 to TRBJ2-7, with 7 positions matching TRBD2. Germline V gene sequence: CDR1 DFQATT, CDR2 SNEGSKA (reference sequence). J gave up 3 bases and V 3 bases, and 8 bases lay outside the gene matches. This CDR3 is 14 amino acids long. CDR3 in DNA: TGCAGTGCTAGGAACCCTAGCGGAGACTACGAGCAGTACTTC. This translates into CSARNPSGDYEQYF.

This clonotype was seen more than once but under ten times. The chain has TRBV7-2 and TRBJ2-1; no clear D gene. The J call may be mistaken, given a closer DNA end match to TRBJ2-7. The CDR3 runs 14 residues. Germline V gene sequence: CDR1 SGHTA, CDR2 FQGNSA. The chain's CDR3 is CASSLAAVNYEQYF. CDR3 sequence (DNA): TGTGCCAGCAGCTTAGCGGCGGTGAACTACGAGCAGTACTTC.

The chain combines TRBV30 with TRBJ2-5, with D tentatively TRBD1 (5 bases). This CDR3 contains 14 residues. V dropped 1 base and J dropped 0 bases, with 9 bases sitting between them. CDR1 and CDR2 (germline): GTSNPN, SVGIG (reference sequence). The CDR3 spells CAWSGQNYQETQYF. The CDR3 DNA reads as TGTGCCTGGAGTGGACAGAACTACCAAGAGACCCAGTACTTC.

This clonotype occurred a few times. V usage is TRBV4-3 and J usage is TRBJ2-1; 9 bases are a match to TRBD1. There are 14 residues in the CDR3. Germline CDR1 and CDR2: LGHNA and YSLEER. J lost 4 bases, V lost 3 bases, and 1 base had no gene match. The CDR3 nucleotides read TGCGCCAGCAGCCAGGGGACAGGGTACAATGAGCAGTTCTTC. Translating gives CASSQGTGYNEQFF.

The CDR3 nucleotides are TGTGCCAGCAGCTTATCTGGGTTCGACAATGAGCAGTTCTTC. Amino acid sequence: CASSLSGFDNEQFF. This chain connects TRBV5-8 to TRBJ2-1; D is undetermined. V lost 2 bases and J 5 bases, leaving 11 bases between the germline ends. This CDR3 is built from 14 residues. Germline lookup yields CDR1 SGHTS and CDR2 YDEGEE.

The chain joins TRBV29-1 to TRBJ1-2; D possibly corresponds to TRBD1 (6 bases). Germline CDR1 and CDR2: SQVTM and ANQGSEA. Trimming stripped 3 bases from V and 8 bases from J, with 16 bases between. This CDR3 is 13 amino acids long. The CDR3 sequence is CSVDLQGIGGYTF. The DNA for the CDR3 is TGCAGCGTTGACCTACAGGGTATCGGAGGCTACACCTTC.

This clonotype was counted only a few times. The chain combines TRBV20-1 with TRBJ2-5, with TRBD1 identical over 9 bases. J was trimmed by 5 bases and V by 2 bases; bases with no gene match: 21. This CDR3 is built from 19 residues. Germline V CDR1 and CDR2: DFQATT, SNEGSKA (reference sequence). CDR3 nucleotide sequence: TGCAGTGCTAGAACAGGCATTTTCCGACCGGGACAGGGTGGGGAGACCCAGTACTTC. Protein: CSARTGIFRPGQGGETQYF.

In this sample, this clonotype turned up a few times. The chain uses TRBV7-2 and TRBJ2-3; 8 nucleotides match TRBD2. V was pared by 4 bases and J by 3 bases, with 6 bases of the junction left unmatched. CDR1 and CDR2 (germline): SGHTA, FQGNSA. There are 15 residues in the CDR3. CDR3 sequence reads: CASSSRTSRTDTQYF. For the CDR3, the DNA is TGTGCCAGCAGCTCCCGGACTAGCAGAACAGATACGCAGTATTTT.

The rearrangement joins TRBV6-4 to TRBJ2-3; tentatively, D is TRBD2 (6 bases). The CDR3 sequence is 15 residues long. V was cut by 3 bases and J by 1 base, with 11 bases left in between. The V gene's germline CDR1 is MRHNA and CDR2 SNTAGT. In nucleotides, the CDR3 is TGTGCCAGCAGTGAGCGATCGGGGGGCACAGATACGCAGTATTTT. Translation gives CASSERSGGTDTQYF.

V is TRBV12-3 or TRBV12-4 and J is TRBJ2-5; 9 bases are shared with TRBD1. This CDR3 is built from 14 residues. Germline trimming cut 5 bases from V and 3 bases from J; bases unmatched to any gene: 4. Here the CDR3 reads CASSPQGAKETQYF. In DNA, the CDR3 is TGTGCCAGCAGTCCACAGGGGGCAAAAGAGACCCAGTACTTC.

This clonotype was seen a handful of times. This sequence joins TRBV20-1 and TRBJ2-1; D ambiguous. The CDR3 extends over 11 amino acids. Deletions cut 3 bases from V and 8 bases from J, with 8 bases between. Germline-derived CDR1 and CDR2 are DFQATT and SNEGSKA (reference sequence). Written as DNA, the CDR3 is TGCAGTGCTAGCACGGACGATGAGCAGTTCTTC. It is translated as CSASTDDEQFF.

There are a few counts of this clonotype. The CDR3 DNA reads TGCGCCAGCAGCCAAGATCTTTCCGGGCTAGCGGGAGCGGGTGAGCAGTTCTTC. Translation gives CASSQDLSGLAGAGEQFF. The chain couples TRBV4-3 to TRBJ2-7; 10 bases agree with TRBD2. The J call is in doubt because the DNA end fits TRBJ2-1 better. This CDR3 has 18 residues. Germline V gene sequence: CDR1 LGHNA, CDR2 YSLEER.

CDR3 region: CASSFQDINGELFF. The DNA of the CDR3 is TGTGCCAGCAGTTTCCAGGACATAAACGGGGAGCTGTTTTTT. The V call is TRBV27, the J call TRBJ2-2; TRBD1 might be the D (5 bases). The length of the CDR3 is 14 residues. CDR1 and CDR2 (germline): MNHEY, SMNVEV (reference sequence). The V and J ends lost 3 bases and 7 bases respectively, with 12 bases between them.

This clonotype occurred a few times. The chain is built from TRBV7-2 and TRBJ2-5, with D unresolved. This CDR3 contains 13 residues. The V gene's germline CDR1 is SGHTA and CDR2 FQGNSA. The V and J ends lost 5 bases and 3 bases respectively, with 10 bases between them. CDR3 residues: CASSPTVEETQYF. For the CDR3, the DNA is TGTGCCAGCAGCCCCACAGTCGAAGAGACCCAGTACTTC.

The rearrangement joins TRBV7-6 to TRBJ2-4; D tentatively fits TRBD1 or TRBD2 (5 bases each). The V gene lost 3 bases and the J gene lost 0 bases, with 18 bases spanning the gap. The CDR3 contains 18 residues. Germline CDR1 reads SGHVS; CDR2 reads FNYEAQ. This CDR3 is CASSLGVFSGLAKNIQYF. The CDR3 region has the DNA TGTGCCAGCAGCTTGGGGGTGTTTTCCGGGCTAGCCAAAAACATTCAGTACTTC.

In this sample, this clonotype turned up a few times. The chain is built from TRBV12-3 or TRBV12-4 and TRBJ1-2, with no clear D. Deletions cut 0 bases from V and 10 bases from J, with 9 bases between. This CDR3 comprises 12 residues. CDR3 nucleotides: TGTGCCAGCAGTTTAGCGCTGACGGACTACACCTTC. As protein: CASSLALTDYTF.

The chain couples TRBV18 to TRBJ1-4; the D gene is possibly TRBD1 (5 bases). The ends were cut back, 0 bases at V and 3 bases at J, with 14 bases in the middle. Germline V gene sequence: CDR1 KGHSH, CDR2 LQKENI. This CDR3 is built from 17 residues. In nucleotides, the CDR3 is TGTGCCAGCTCACCACCGGGACCGCGGCGGCCTAATGAAAAACTGTTTTTT. It translates to CASSPPGPRRPNEKLFF. The full variable domain, with the rest looked up from reference TRBV18 and TRBJ1-4, is NAGVMQNPRHLVRRRGQEARLRCSPMKGHSHVYWYRQLPEEGLKFMVYLQKENIIDESGMPKERFSAEFPKEGPSILRIQQVVRGDSAAYFCASSPPGPRRPNEKLFFGSGTQLSVL.

The chain uses TRBV19 and TRBJ2-5; D unclear. Germline CDR1 reads LNHDA; CDR2 reads SQIVND (reference sequence). V dropped 0 bases and J dropped 4 bases, with 6 bases sitting between them. The CDR3 sequence is 13 residues long. Here the CDR3 DNA reads TGTGCCAGTAGTATAGATCCAGCAGAGACCCAGTACTTC. Amino acid sequence: CASSIDPAETQYF.

The table lists this clonotype with a few counts. The chain is built from TRBV5-1 and TRBJ2-7; maybe TRBD1 (6 bases). Germline V gene sequence: CDR1 SGHRS, CDR2 YFSETQ. Between the trimmed V and J ends, which lost 6 bases and 2 bases, there was a span of 15 bases. The CDR3 covers 14 residues. The CDR3 nucleotides are TGCGCCAGCAACGACGACAGGCCAACCTACGAGCAGTACTTC. This gives the protein CASNDDRPTYEQYF.

V gene TRBV18 combines with J gene TRBJ1-1, with 7 bases that match TRBD1. Germline CDR1 KGHSH, CDR2 LQKENI. J gave up 1 base and V 5 bases, and 4 bases lay outside the gene matches. The CDR3 is made up of 14 amino acids. CDR3 coding DNA: TGTGCCAGCTCAGAAAGGGACAGGAACACTGAAGCTTTCTTT. Translated, it gives CASSERDRNTEAFF.

This chain connects TRBV21-1 to TRBJ2-5; the listed D gene, TRBD1, was not tested against the DNA. TRBV21-1 is marked as a pseudogene. The CDR3 extends over 14 amino acids. The CDR3 protein is CASSKRTGRETQYF. In nucleotides, the CDR3 is TGTGCCAGCAGCAAACGGACAGGGAGAGAGACCCAGTACTTC.

CDR3 residues: CASSITRGNEQFF. The CDR3 DNA follows: TGTGCCAGCAGCATAACAAGGGGCAATGAGCAGTTCTTC. The rearrangement links TRBV12-3 or TRBV12-4 to TRBJ2-1; D may be TRBD1 (5 bases). Trimming removed 6 bases at V and 6 bases at J, with 12 bases between. The CDR3 contains 13 residues.

The J gene is TRBJ2-1, the V gene TRBV29-1, with D hard to call. The J call is doubtful: the DNA matches TRBJ2-5 better. The CDR3 is 13 residues long. Germline CDR1 SQVTM, CDR2 ANQGSEA. The CDR3 DNA is TGCAGCGTTAGAAGTAACTCCGGGGAGACCCAGTACTTC. Translated: CSVRSNSGETQYF.

In this sample, this clonotype turned up a few times. The chain's CDR3 is CASSHRLAIGSVNEQFF. Written as DNA, the CDR3 is TGTGCCAGCAGCCACCGACTAGCCATCGGCTCGGTCAATGAGCAGTTCTTC. The chain combines TRBV7-9 with TRBJ2-1; 7 bases map to TRBD2. The CDR3 loop spans 17 amino acids. The germline CDR1 and CDR2 sequences are SEHNR and FQNEAQ (reference sequence). V was pared by 5 bases and J by 6 bases, with 16 bases of the junction left unmatched.

V usage is TRBV7-8 and J usage is TRBJ1-1, with TRBD1 as a possible D gene (5 bases). The CDR3 contains 15 residues. The germline CDR1 and CDR2 sequences are SGHVS and FQNEAQ. V was cut by 1 base and J by 0 bases, with 9 bases left in between. CDR3 amino acids: CASSLVGGMNTEAFF. The CDR3 nucleotides are TGTGCCAGCAGCTTAGTTGGGGGGATGAACACTGAAGCTTTCTTT.

This clonotype was picked up a small number of times. The rearrangement joins TRBV20-1 to TRBJ2-5; TRBD1 is a possible D gene (5 bases). The end of the DNA fits TRBJ2-7 better, so the J call may be wrong. CDR1 is DFQATT and CDR2 is SNEGSKA in the germline V gene (reference sequence). The CDR3 length is 13 residues. The CDR3 DNA follows: TGCAGTGCTAGAGGCATGCAGGGTTACGAGCAGTACTTC. This sequence encodes CSARGMQGYEQYF.

V is TRBV7-9 and J is TRBJ2-3; D is unclear. The V gene's germline CDR1 is SEHNR and CDR2 FQNEAQ (reference sequence). The CDR3 covers 17 residues. Trimming cost V 7 bases and J 0 bases, with 20 bases left between them. CDR3 bases: TGTGCCAGCAACCCCGTTGACACCCAAGAGAGCACAGATACGCAGTATTTT. Its protein product is CASNPVDTQESTDTQYF. Full variable domain (missing parts from reference TRBV7-9 and TRBJ2-3): DTGVSQNPRHKITKRGQNVTFRCDPISEHNRLYWYRQTLGQGPEFLTYFQNEAQLEKSRLLSDRFSAERPKGSFSTLEIQRTEQGDSAMYLCASNPVDTQESTDTQYFGPGTRLTVL.

This clonotype has a handful of counts. The chain couples TRBV20-1 to TRBJ2-7; 7 positions match TRBD1. V shed 4 bases and J 2 bases; nucleotides not matched to a gene: 14. The CDR3 is 16 residues long. The germline V gene encodes CDR1 DFQATT and CDR2 SNEGSKA (reference sequence). Here the CDR3 DNA reads TGCAGTGCTACGAGGGGGCGTGTGTTTTTCGCCTACGAGCAGTACTTC. Encoded protein: CSATRGRVFFAYEQYF.

This clonotype was observed a few times. CDR3 amino acids: CSARQGPETQYF. The CDR3 DNA follows: TGCAGCGCCAGACAGGGTCCGGAGACCCAGTACTTC. The gene calls are TRBV29-1 and TRBJ2-5, with 7 bases identical to TRBD1. This CDR3 has 12 residues. CDR1 SQVTM and CDR2 ANQGSEA come from the germline V gene. Trimming cost V 7 bases and J 5 bases; bases outside gene matches: 7. Full variable domain (outside the CDR3, taken from reference TRBV29-1 and TRBJ2-5): SAVISQKPSRDICQRGTSLTIQCQVDSQVTMMFWYRQQPGQSLTLIATANQGSEATYESGFVIDKFPISRPNLTFSTLTVSNMSPEDSSIYLCSARQGPETQYFGPGTRLLVL.

This clonotype is a singleton in its sample. This rearrangement joins TRBV6-6 to TRBJ1-5; 7 bases match TRBD1. V lost 8 bases to trimming and J lost 3 bases; unmatched junction nucleotides: 13. The germline CDR1 and CDR2 sequences are MNHNY and SVGAGI (reference sequence). The CDR3 has 16 residues. CDR3 nucleotide sequence: TGTGCCAGCGGCCCCAAGACAGGGACTAACAATCAGCCCCAGCATTTT. It encodes CASGPKTGTNNQPQHF.